This entry concerns a single T cell receptor (beta chain). This receptor's antigen is unknown. The sample holds no much larger clone one base away, and base qualities are not on file. TCRbeta CDR3 regions were amplified from genomic DNA by means of the immunoSEQ Assay, a bias-controlled multiplex PCR. In the original analysis: The number of nucleated cells in each sample was estimated from the amplification of reference gene primers within the assay. Sequence reads were collapsed and filtered to measure the absolute abundance of every unique TCRbeta CDR3 rearrangement. For each sample, productive Simpson clonality was calculated as the square root of Simpson's diversity index across productive rearrangements. TCRdb stores this immuneACCESS table with in-frame sequences only. Part of the clones is absent; in the studies checked, under half of the shortfall reflects unresolved V genes, and no reason is known for the rest. The V and J calls and the clone size are those of that table, but D and trimming were determined from the DNA. The sample table contains 150,000 or so clones; only one count was recorded for about 80% of them. In total, the top ten clones hold approximately 9.2% of the sample.

Via the germline V gene, CDR1 is SGHTA and CDR2 FQGTGA. V gives up 5 bases and J gives up 2 bases, and the segment between their germline ends measures 20 bases. Its CDR3 holds 17 amino acids, cysteine through phenylalanine. This entry keeps only the CDR3 DNA: 51 bases, framed from base 1. Enrolling through a virtual design, the prospective study's participants ranged in age from roughly 18 to 100 years and lived across roughly 24 United States geographic areas. In the prospective study, cohorts were assigned on the basis of participant-reported clinical history obtained from a screening survey and a study questionnaire. Recovered participants in ImmuneRACE Cohort 3 were defined by two consecutive negative NP/OP PCR tests, clearance by a healthcare professional, or resolution of symptoms. In the prospective study, whole blood, serum and a nasopharyngeal or oropharyngeal swab were collected from each participant by mobile phlebotomists. Prospective study participants could optionally give additional blood draws and questionnaires over a 2-month period. Before DNA extraction, prospective study blood samples were shipped either frozen or at room temperature.

The data belong to a study of blood T cell repertoires in COVID-19 (dated by TCRdb to 2020 to 2021). About the full investigation: Samples covering the acute and convalescent phases of COVID-19 were provided by collaborators in the United States, Italy and Spain. Deeply sampled blood TCRbeta repertoires from subjects exposed to, actively infected with, or recovered from COVID-19 were included in the dataset. Sample metadata almost always included a de-identified subject ID, COVID-19 status, age in years and sex. The samples were drawn from two sources: the first 160 participants of the ongoing ImmuneRACE study, and over 1,000 subjects contributed by 6 global collaborators. Where available, HLA class I and class II types were obtained from metadata supplied by the sample provider rather than from assay-based typing. The repertoires were made available in a free public database intended to serve as a resource for research on the immune response to SARS-CoV-2. The prospective study material was composed of cDNA or gDNA derived from T cells, B-cell-depleted T cells, or PBMCs. Points the paper makes about the study in general: Clinical and demographic metadata were provided uncurated, with the amount varying by source and participant.

This sequence uses TRBV7-3 and TRBJ2-3; 7 matching bases give a weak D call of TRBD2. The receptor's source is a man over 45 who had recovered from COVID-19. Sequenced: PBMCs or T cells enriched from blood (not recorded which). The sequenced DNA is TGTGCCAGCAGCCCGGAGGGGGGGAAGGCCGTCACAGATACGCAGTATTTT. It translates to CASSPEGGKAVTDTQYF.